The 27 T cell receptor beta chains presented below share a single source sample, sequenced in a study of monozygotic twins with inflammatory bowel disease. TCRdb re-called the 5' RACE reads and shows each CDR3 protein once, DNA omitted. Reported are 150,000 or so distinct CDR3 sequences; the ten largest clones contain 7.4%. Sample: blood. All receptors come from a human donor with ulcerative colitis or Crohn's disease, or a healthy co-twin of an affected twin (not recorded which).

This chain uses TRBV5-1 with TRBJ2-2. CDR3 size: 12 residues. Per germline, CDR1 SGHRS and CDR2 YFSETQ. This CDR3 is CASTHGTGELFF.

V usage is TRBV5-1 and J usage is TRBJ1-6. The CDR3 runs to 13 residues. In germline, CDR1 is SGHRS, CDR2 YFSETQ. CDR3 in amino acids: CASSLGVEAPLHF.

This chain links TRBV28 with TRBJ2-5; lacking DNA, the TRBD2 call made by TCRdb goes unchecked. Germline V gene lookup returns CDR1 MDHEN and CDR2 SYDVKM. The CDR3 is 19 amino acids. CDR3 sequence reads: CASSSSLVFGIGGRETQYF.

The rearrangement uses TRBV18 and TRBJ1-1. CDR1 KGHSH and CDR2 LQKENI come from the germline V gene. This CDR3 is built from 14 residues. CDR3 sequence reads: CASSPLGRQEEAFF.

The chain uses TRBV5-5 and TRBJ2-7; without DNA, the TCRdb call of TRBD1 cannot be checked. Germline V gene lookup returns CDR1 SGHKS and CDR2 YYEKEE (reference sequence). The CDR3 length is 15 residues. The CDR3 spells CASSPWTGKGLEQYF.

This sequence joins TRBV5-1 and TRBJ2-1; TCRdb picks TRBD2, but there is no DNA to check that call. This CDR3 has 16 amino acids. The germline gives CDR1 SGHRS, CDR2 YFSETQ. CDR3 sequence reads: CASRDPSGTPYNEQFF.

This chain links TRBV11-3 with TRBJ2-2. The CDR3 is 13 residues long. The germline V gene encodes CDR1 SGHNT and CDR2 YENEEA. CDR3 loop: CASSLDQTGELFF.

V is TRBV9 and J is TRBJ1-2. Germline CDR1 and CDR2: SGDLS and YYNGEE. The CDR3 is 14 residues long. Here the CDR3 reads CASSGALTDYGYTF.

The CDR3 sequence is CASSYGQGAIDSPLHF. This chain joins TRBV6-5 and TRBJ1-6; TCRdb calls TRBD1, which cannot be checked without DNA. Per germline, CDR1 MNHEY and CDR2 SVGAGI. The CDR3 has 16 amino acids.

The chain links TRBV27 to TRBJ1-6; absent DNA, TCRdb's TRBD1 call cannot be checked. The CDR3 length is 15 residues. From germline, CDR1 is MNHEY and CDR2 SMNVEV (reference sequence). The CDR3 here is CASSFGQLGNSPLHF.

The chain joins TRBV20-1 to TRBJ2-1; TCRdb indicates TRBD2, and absent DNA this call remains unverified. This CDR3 has 13 amino acids. Germline values: CDR1 DFQATT, CDR2 SNEGSKA (reference sequence). The CDR3 here is CSARRLALREQFF.

V gene TRBV7-6 combines with J gene TRBJ2-7; no DNA is available, so the TRBD1 call from TCRdb remains unchecked. The CDR3 extends over 14 amino acids. Germline-derived CDR1 and CDR2 are SGHVS and FNYEAQ. The CDR3 here is CAGSPGQSTYEQYF.

The chain joins TRBV10-1 to TRBJ2-5. Germline values: CDR1 WNHNN, CDR2 SYGVQD (reference sequence). The CDR3 is 13 amino acids. The CDR3 sequence: CASSEFARETQYF.

This rearrangement joins TRBV25-1 to TRBJ2-5; TCRdb proposes TRBD1, but this gene call is untestable without DNA. CDR3 length: 15 residues. Germline CDR1 is MGHDK and CDR2 is SYGVNS. CDR3 protein: CASSDPGTAQETQYF.

The chain uses TRBV20-1 and TRBJ1-6. The germline CDR1 and CDR2 sequences are DFQATT and SNEGSKA (reference sequence). CDR3 length: 15 amino acids. The CDR3 here is CSATRGSSYNSPLHF.

The chain links TRBV15 to TRBJ2-7; there is no DNA to check the TCRdb D call of TRBD2. The CDR3 covers 17 residues. Germline V gene data show CDR1 as LNHNV and CDR2 as YYDKDF (reference sequence). CDR3 loop: CATSRDGSRPASYEQYF.

The chain employs TRBV12-3 or TRBV12-4 and TRBJ1-5; without DNA, the TCRdb call of TRBD1 cannot be checked. CDR3 length: 14 amino acids. This CDR3 is CASSSGQGNQTQHF.

The chain uses TRBV10-3 and TRBJ1-6; TCRdb names TRBD1, which stays unverified in the absence of DNA. CDR3 length: 13 residues. Germline V gene lookup returns CDR1 ENHRY and CDR2 SYGVKD. CDR3 sequence: CAIRDRESSPLHF.

The chain carries TRBV15 and TRBJ2-3; the TCRdb D gene call, TRBD1, has no DNA to confirm it. CDR1 and CDR2 (germline): LNHNV, YYDKDF (reference sequence). This CDR3 contains 15 residues. CDR3 protein: CATSREGGRTDTQYF. Complete variable domain (other parts from reference TRBV15 and TRBJ2-3): DAMVIQNPRYQVTQFGKPVTLSCSQTLNHNVMYWYQQKSSQAPKLLFHYYDKDFNNEADTPDNFQSRRPNTSFCFLDIRSPGLGDTAMYLCATSREGGRTDTQYFGPGTRLTVL.

The V and J genes are TRBV5-5 and TRBJ1-3; TCRdb lists TRBD1, though no DNA is available to test this call. The germline V gene encodes CDR1 SGHKS and CDR2 YYEKEE (reference sequence). The CDR3 is 17 amino acids. CDR3 sequence: CASSGGQTNPSGNTIYF.

V gene TRBV20-1 combines with J gene TRBJ2-7; TCRdb's D call, TRBD2, is unchecked because there is no DNA. The CDR3 has 19 residues. Per the germline V gene, CDR1 is DFQATT and CDR2 is SNEGSKA (reference sequence). The CDR3 region is CSARDLRSDLAPYSYEQYF.

The rearrangement uses TRBV6-1 and TRBJ1-2; TCRdb selects TRBD1, and the lack of DNA leaves this call unchecked. Germline V CDR1 and CDR2: MNHNS, SASEGT. The CDR3 is 15 amino acids. The CDR3 loop reads CASSEALDRGYGYTF.

The rearrangement links TRBV29-1 to TRBJ1-2. This CDR3 is built from 13 residues. Per germline, CDR1 SQVTM and CDR2 ANQGSEA. The CDR3 here is CSVVADLHYGYTF.

The chain employs TRBV5-1 and TRBJ2-5; the D call from TCRdb, TRBD1, cannot be confirmed without DNA. Germline V gene data show CDR1 as SGHRS and CDR2 as YFSETQ. This CDR3 has 15 residues. CDR3 sequence reads: CASSLGGGLQETQYF.

V is TRBV7-9 and J is TRBJ2-2; TCRdb's D gene call, TRBD1, goes unchecked for lack of DNA. CDR3 length equals 15 residues. Looked up from germline, CDR1 is SEHNR and CDR2 is FQNEAQ (reference sequence). This CDR3 reads CASSLRQGTTGELFF. Filled out from reference TRBV7-9 and TRBJ2-2, the complete variable domain reads DTGVSQNPRHKITKRGQNVTFRCDPISEHNRLYWYRQTLGQGPEFLTYFQNEAQLEKSRLLSDRFSAERPKGSFSTLEIQRTEQGDSAMYLCASSLRQGTTGELFFGEGSRLTVL.

The gene calls are TRBV4-3 and TRBJ1-6. This CDR3 is built from 13 residues. Germline CDR1 and CDR2: LGHNA and YSLEER. CDR3 sequence: CASSQGANSPLHF.

The CDR3: CASSYAQDYQPQHF. J is TRBJ1-5 and V is TRBV6-2 or TRBV6-3; TCRdb outputs TRBD1, but without DNA this stays unchecked. The germline gives CDR1 MNHEY, CDR2 SVGEGT. This CDR3 is built from 14 residues.